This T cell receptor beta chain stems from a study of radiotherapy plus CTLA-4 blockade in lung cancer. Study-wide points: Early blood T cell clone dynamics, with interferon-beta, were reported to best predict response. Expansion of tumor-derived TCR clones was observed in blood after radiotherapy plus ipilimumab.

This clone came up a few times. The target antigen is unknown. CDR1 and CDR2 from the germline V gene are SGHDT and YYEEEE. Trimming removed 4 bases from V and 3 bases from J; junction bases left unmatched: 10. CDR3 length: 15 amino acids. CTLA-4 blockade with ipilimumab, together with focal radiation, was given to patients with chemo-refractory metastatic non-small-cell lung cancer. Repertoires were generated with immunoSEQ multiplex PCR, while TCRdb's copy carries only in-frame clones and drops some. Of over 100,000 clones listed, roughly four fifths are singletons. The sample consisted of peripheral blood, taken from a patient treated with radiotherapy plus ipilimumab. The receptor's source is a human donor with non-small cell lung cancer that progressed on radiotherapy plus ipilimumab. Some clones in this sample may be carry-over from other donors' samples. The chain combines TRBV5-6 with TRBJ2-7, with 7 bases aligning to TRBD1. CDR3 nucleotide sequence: TGTGCCAGCAGCACCACACCGGGACAGCTCTACGAGCAGTACTTC. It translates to CASSTTPGQLYEQYF.